This is a list of T cell receptor beta chains from one sample in a study of cytomegalovirus exposure and HLA in healthy donors. The method was immunoSEQ multiplex PCR; TCRdb's version includes in-frame clones alone and lacks a portion of them. Of 170,000 or so clones detected, less than 90% appear once; the ten largest clones hold roughly 1.6%. The sequencing sample was made of PBMCs. Source of these receptors: a man aged 50 or older in good health and CMV-seronegative. Both conserved end residues are part of each CDR3. A D gene is named only where the DNA matches it firmly. Clone size is stated in some rows and not others, as once, few, many or a class when expanded.

d_gene	abundance	v_gene	j_gene	CDR3aa	CDR3nt
TRBD1	.	TRBV19	TRBJ1-5	CASSQDRDQPQHF	TGTGCCAGTAGTCAGGACAGGGATCAGCCCCAGCATTTT
TRBD2	few	TRBV5-1	TRBJ2-3	CASSLWTSTSDTQYF	TGCGCCAGCAGCTTGTGGACTAGCACGTCTGATACGCAGTATTTT
.	.	TRBV5-1	TRBJ2-5	CASSSQETQYF	TGCGCCAGCAGCTCACAAGAGACCCAGTACTTC
.	few	TRBV7-2	TRBJ1-5	CASSLMSGRSNQPQHF	TGTGCCAGCAGCTTAATGTCAGGGAGGAGCAATCAGCCCCAGCATTTT
TRBD1	.	TRBV29-1	TRBJ1-2	CSVVRPGGNGSYTF	TGCAGCGTCGTTCGGCCAGGGGGTAATGGAAGCTACACCTTC
.	.	TRBV12-5	TRBJ2-1	CASGLVLVSSYNEQFF	TGTGCTAGTGGTTTGGTACTCGTTAGCTCCTACAATGAGCAGTTCTTC
TRBD1	.	TRBV28	TRBJ1-1	CASSPHQGGNTEAFF	TGTGCCAGCAGTCCCCACCAGGGGGGGAACACTGAAGCTTTCTTT
.	.	TRBV7-9	TRBJ1-2	CSSSSLFRVRGYTF	TGTTCCAGCAGCTCGCTTTTCAGGGTCCGAGGCTACACCTTC
TRBD1	few	TRBV19	TRBJ1-1	CASNNRGATEAFF	TGTGCCAGTAACAACAGGGGGGCCACTGAAGCTTTCTTT
.	.	TRBV2	TRBJ1-2	CASSDDFQGGYTF	TGTGCCAGCAGCGACGACTTCCAAGGAGGCTACACCTTC
TRBD2	.	TRBV5-6	TRBJ2-5	CASSPPTSGQETQYF	TGTGCCAGCAGCCCCCCGACTAGCGGTCAAGAGACCCAGTACTTC
.	.	TRBV18	TRBJ1-1	CASSPNRVNTEAFF	TGTGCCAGCTCACCAAACAGGGTAAACACTGAAGCTTTCTTT
TRBD1	.	TRBV6-5	TRBJ1-1	CASSGRQGLGTEAFF	TGTGCCAGCAGCGGGCGACAGGGCTTGGGCACTGAAGCTTTCTTT
.	.	TRBV7-4	TRBJ1-5	CASSWRFREGNQPQHF	TGTGCCAGCAGCTGGCGGTTCAGGGAGGGCAATCAGCCCCAGCATTTT
.	.	TRBV2	TRBJ2-5	CASSSQETQYF	TGTGCCAGCAGTTCTCAAGAGACCCAGTACTTC
.	once	TRBV18	TRBJ2-7	CASSPPSAASYEQYF	TGTGCCAGCTCACCACCGTCTGCGGCCTCCTACGAGCAGTACTTC
TRBD1	.	TRBV5-5	TRBJ2-7	CASRTGIPYEQYF	TGTGCCAGCCGGACAGGGATCCCCTACGAGCAGTACTTC
.	.	TRBV7-2	TRBJ1-5	CASSLAGVPNQPQHF	TGTGCCAGCAGCTTAGCAGGGGTCCCCAATCAGCCCCAGCATTTT
TRBD1	.	TRBV19	TRBJ1-5	CASRDRGVNQPQHF	TGTGCCAGTAGAGACAGGGGTGTAAATCAGCCCCAGCATTTT
.	.	TRBV7-9	TRBJ2-5	CSSSIEPETQYF	TGTTCCAGCAGCATAGAGCCAGAGACCCAGTACTTC
TRBD1	.	TRBV10-3	TRBJ2-3	CAISERGPGASTDTQYF	TGTGCCATCAGTGAAAGGGGGCCTGGCGCTAGCACGGATACGCAGTATTTT
.	.	TRBV19	TRBJ1-2	CASSRTLYYGYTF	TGTGCCAGTAGTAGGACTCTTTACTATGGCTACACCTTC
.	.	TRBV7-9	TRBJ1-6	CASSLQGQGNSPLHF	TGTGCCAGCAGCTTACAGGGCCAGGGAAATTCACCCCTCCACTTT
TRBD1	once	TRBV7-9	TRBJ1-5	CASSLETGADNQPQHF	TGTGCCAGCAGCTTAGAAACAGGGGCCGACAATCAGCCCCAGCATTTT
.	.	TRBV9	TRBJ2-3	CASSVVDSTTQYF	TGTGCCAGCAGCGTAGTGGACTCCACTACGCAGTATTTT
TRBD1	.	TRBV7-9	TRBJ1-2	CSSSGGQGASYGYTF	TGTTCCAGCAGCGGGGGACAGGGGGCCAGCTATGGCTACACCTTC
TRBD1	.	TRBV19	TRBJ2-7	CASSTTGTGPYEQYF	TGTGCCAGTAGTACAACCGGGACAGGGCCCTACGAGCAGTACTTC
.	.	TRBV6-6	TRBJ1-1	CASSNRVFDTEAFF	TGTGCCAGCAGTAACAGGGTATTTGACACTGAAGCTTTCTTT
TRBD2	once	TRBV6-1	TRBJ2-3	CASSESSGGTADTQYF	TGTGCCAGCAGTGAAAGTAGCGGGGGGACAGCAGATACGCAGTATTTT
TRBD2	.	TRBV4-2	TRBJ2-3	CASSVTSGGRADTQYF	TGTGCCAGCAGCGTGACTAGCGGGGGGCGGGCAGATACGCAGTATTTT
.	.	TRBV28	TRBJ1-2	CASSPGARDYGYTF	TGTGCCAGCAGTCCAGGTGCTCGTGACTATGGCTACACCTTC
TRBD1	.	TRBV2	TRBJ1-2	CASSEVGGTGYLGF	TGTGCCAGCAGTGAAGTAGGGGGGACAGGCTATCTTGGTTTC
TRBD1	.	TRBV9	TRBJ2-7	CASSVGQGFYEQYF	TGTGCCAGCAGCGTCGGACAGGGTTTCTACGAGCAGTACTTC
.	few	TRBV11-2	TRBJ2-7	CASSLRKGSSFYEQYF	TGTGCCAGCAGCCTCCGGAAGGGGTCCTCCTTCTACGAGCAGTACTTC
.	.	TRBV5-4	TRBJ2-1	CASSLQDNEQFF	TGTGCCAGCAGCTTACAGGACAATGAGCAGTTCTTC
TRBD2	.	TRBV4-2	TRBJ2-1	CASSLLPGGAGPDEQFF	TGTGCCAGCAGCCTCCTTCCCGGGGGGGCAGGTCCCGATGAGCAGTTCTTC